This paragraph covers one T cell receptor (beta chain) sequence. Its antigen is undetermined. Germline CDR1 MNHNY, CDR2 SVGAGI (reference sequence). The CDR3 sequence is 16 residues long. This entry belongs to a study of blood T cells in healthy people across ages. The study's findings and limits: Total diversity from one million sequenced T cells was likely underestimated.

Primed by a sample-barcoded 5' primer and a J-beta primer mix, a second PCR proceeded for 7 to 11 cycles. TCRdb re-derived calls from the 5' RACE reads in MiXCR, one entry per CDR3 protein. The table has just over 800,000 distinct CDR3 sequences, around 62% seen once. Sequenced input: blood. The sequence came from a man aged 25-40 years in good health. The genes are TRBV6-6 and TRBJ2-5, with 8 bases that match TRBD1. The J call could be wrong; TRBJ2-7 is a better fit for the DNA end. As DNA, the CDR3 is TGTGCCAGCAGTTCACCGGGACAGGCGGTCCCCTACGAGCAGTACTTC. Encoded protein: CASSSPGQAVPYEQYF.